This TCR beta chain was documented in a study of T cell responses to AZD1222 COVID-19 vaccine. TCRdb's table, derived via immunoSEQ multiplex PCR, lists solely in-frame clones and lacks some. The table has about 140,000 clones, just under 95% seen once. This clone was recorded only once. Its antigen remains unknown. Findings of the study overall: Reports indicate that nearly half of spike-specific TCRs are directed at unmutated variant regions. The peak T cell response came first, and repertoires were sampled only after it.

Germline lookup yields CDR1 SGHTA and CDR2 FQGNSA. The CDR3 consists of 14 residues. Trimming took 3 bases from V and 4 from J, leaving 12 bases between them. This receptor was obtained from an adult in good health. This material consisted of peripheral blood, taken on day 0 of AZD1222 vaccination. The J gene is TRBJ2-5, the V gene TRBV7-2; tentatively, D is TRBD1 or TRBD2 (6 bases each). In DNA form, the CDR3 reads TGTGCCAGCAGCTTGCAACAGGGAGGAGAGACCCAGTACTTC. Protein sequence: CASSLQQGGETQYF.